These T cell receptor beta chains were read from a single sample in a study of shared clonotypes between healthy human individuals. Here immunoSEQ multiplex PCR was the method, and the copy in TCRdb shows in-frame clones only, minus some. The table has about 2 million clones, over 85% seen once; the top ten hold less than 1.5%. The sequenced material came from naive CD8+ T cells sorted from blood. The receptors were gathered from a man between 18 and 35 years old in good health. Both conserved end residues are part of each CDR3. A D gene is named only where the DNA matches it firmly. Expanded clones are given a class, and other clones once, few, many or no size at all.

D | J | size | V | DNA | CDR3
TRBD2 | TRBJ2-1 | . | TRBV7-9 | TGTGCCAGCGGAGATACCGCTAGCGGGCGCTACAATGAGCAGTTCTTC | CASGDTASGRYNEQFF
TRBD1 | TRBJ2-7 | . | TRBV19 | TGTGCCAGTAGTATAGAATCGGGACAGGGTTTGGACGAGCAGTACTTC | CASSIESGQGLDEQYF
. | TRBJ2-7 | . | TRBV19 | TGTGCCAGTAGTATGGGAGGCCTCGAGCAGTACTTC | CASSMGGLEQYF
TRBD1 | TRBJ2-7 | . | TRBV6-5 | TGTGCCAGCAGTTACTCGAGTAGGGGGCTCTACGAGCAGTACTTC | CASSYSSRGLYEQYF
. | TRBJ1-4 | . | TRBV15 | TGTGCCACCAGCAGAGAGTCCCAACTAAATGAAAAACTGTTTTTT | CATSRESQLNEKLFF
. | TRBJ2-1 | . | TRBV5-6 | TGTGCCAGCAGCCCCGGACAGATTGAGCAGTTCTTC | CASSPGQIEQFF
. | TRBJ1-6 | . | TRBV6-1 | TGTGCCAGCAGTGATTTAGTCTGGGACAATTCACCCCTCCACTTT | CASSDLVWDNSPLHF
. | TRBJ2-7 | . | TRBV6-6 | TGTGCCAGCAGTTACTCTCTAGGTTCCTACGAGCAGTACTTC | CASSYSLGSYEQYF
. | TRBJ2-3 | . | TRBV6-5 | TGTGCCAGCAGTTACTCAGGGGGTCGCACAGATACGCAGTATTTT | CASSYSGGRTDTQYF
TRBD1 | TRBJ2-2 | . | TRBV27 | TGTGCCAGCAGTCCCCGGACAGGCGGCACCGGGGAGCTGTTTTTT | CASSPRTGGTGELFF
TRBD2 | TRBJ2-7 | . | TRBV29-1 | TGCAGCGTCGAGCGGGTAGGGACTAGCGGCTACGAGCAGTACTTC | CSVERVGTSGYEQYF
. | TRBJ2-1 | . | TRBV6-6 | TGTGCCATCAGGGGATCCTACAATGAGCAGTTCTTC | CAIRGSYNEQFF
TRBD2 | TRBJ2-1 | once | TRBV11-2 | TGTGCCAGCAGCTTTATCGGGGGGGGCCTCAATGAGCAGTTCTTC | CASSFIGGGLNEQFF
TRBD2 | TRBJ2-7 | . | TRBV5-6 | TGTGCCAGCAGCCATAGCGGGAGGATCTACGAGCAGTACTTC | CASSHSGRIYEQYF
. | TRBJ2-7 | . | TRBV9 | TGTGCCAGCAGTCCGATTGGATCCTACGAGCAGTACTTC | CASSPIGSYEQYF
. | TRBJ1-2 | . | TRBV18 | TGTGCCAGCTCACCAGGATCAGAGGACTATGGCTACACCTTC | CASSPGSEDYGYTF
. | TRBJ1-1 | . | TRBV12-5 | TGTGCTAGTGGTTTGGTATACAGCGAGAACACTGAAGCTTTCTTT | CASGLVYSENTEAFF
. | TRBJ2-3 | . | TRBV5-3 | TGTGCCAGAAGCGGACACGGGATAGGTCCCTGTTTT | CARSGHGIGPCF
. | TRBJ1-5 | . | TRBV2 | TGTGCCAGCAGTGAATGGGGGGCAGACGGTCAGCCCCAGCATTTT | CASSEWGADGQPQHF
. | TRBJ2-2 | . | TRBV29-1 | TGCAGCGTTGAAGATTGGGACCAGCAATCCGGGGAGCTGTTTTTT | CSVEDWDQQSGELFF